The rows below give T cell receptor beta chains drawn from one sample of a study of a mutant IDH1 vaccine in newly diagnosed glioma. The antigens of these receptors remain unknown. Sequenced by immunoSEQ multiplex PCR; TCRdb stores in-frame clones only, minus some. The table lists about 55,000 clones, 80% of them singletons. The sequenced sample was PBMCs, obtained from a glioma patient whose treatment included an IDH1 peptide vaccine. Receptors originate from a man aged 35 to 55 with glioma. The CDR3 runs from the conserved cysteine through the conserved F or W. Fields, in order: V gene, D gene, clone size, J gene, CDR3 protein, CDR3 DNA. The D gene is left open where the match is weak. Clone sizes are given selectively: once, few, many, or a class where the clone is expanded.

>TRBV29-1|NA|NA|TRBJ1-1
CSVSRFEDTEAFF
TGCAGCGTCTCCCGATTTGAGGACACTGAAGCTTTCTTT
>TRBV29-1|NA|NA|TRBJ1-1
CSVAPLLGLNTEAFF
TGCAGCGTTGCCCCACTCTTGGGCCTGAACACTGAAGCTTTCTTT
>TRBV7-9|NA|NA|TRBJ1-4
CASSLKRRQFATNEKLFF
TGTGCCAGCAGCTTAAAGCGCCGGCAGTTTGCAACTAATGAAAAACTGTTTTTT
>TRBV19|NA|once|TRBJ1-1
CASSWGFKSGEAFF
TGTGCCAGTAGTTGGGGCTTTAAGAGTGGTGAAGCTTTCTTT
>TRBV5-1|TRBD1|few|TRBJ1-4
CASSPGQGEAEELFF
TGCGCCAGCAGCCCCGGACAGGGTGAGGCAGAAGAACTGTTTTTT
>TRBV5-4|NA|NA|TRBJ1-4
CASSSGQINEKLFF
TGTGCCAGCAGCTCCGGACAGATAAATGAAAAACTGTTTTTT
>TRBV20-1|NA|once|TRBJ2-7
CSARDFAEQYF
TGCAGTGCTAGAGATTTTGCCGAGCAGTACTTC
>TRBV5-4|NA|few|TRBJ1-1
CAIAGAGNTEAFF
TGTGCCATCGCGGGGGCGGGGAACACTGAAGCTTTCTTT
>TRBV5-4|TRBD2|NA|TRBJ2-5
CASSLGAGGRLQETQYF
TGTGCCAGCAGCTTGGGGGCGGGGGGGCGATTACAAGAGACCCAGTACTTC
>TRBV5-1|NA|few|TRBJ2-1
CASSLGQTTWDNEQFF
TGCGCCAGCAGCTTGGGACAGACTACTTGGGACAATGAGCAGTTCTTC
>TRBV6-1|NA|NA|TRBJ1-6
CASGPGRSPLHF
TGTGCCAGCGGGCCCGGGAGATCACCCCTCCACTTT
>TRBV7-9|NA|NA|TRBJ1-6
CASSLGQGGNSPLHF
TGTGCCAGCAGCTTAGGGCAGGGCGGTAATTCACCCCTCCACTTT
>TRBV19|NA|once|TRBJ2-6
CASSKSSQSRANVLTF
TGTGCCAGTAGTAAGTCATCACAAAGTCGGGCCAACGTCCTGACTTTC
>TRBV7-9|NA|NA|TRBJ1-2
CASSLPGAYGYTF
TGTGCCAGCAGCTTGCCAGGGGCCTATGGCTACACCTTC
>TRBV5-6|NA|NA|TRBJ2-7
CASSGIGGHLDEQYF
TGTGCCAGCAGCGGGATTGGGGGGCACTTGGACGAGCAGTACTTC
>TRBV19|TRBD1|NA|TRBJ1-1
CASGQGIWTEAFF
TGTGCCAGTGGACAGGGGATTTGGACTGAAGCTTTCTTT
>TRBV7-9|TRBD1|NA|TRBJ2-2
CASSQAGGPGELFF
TGTGCCAGCAGCCAGGCAGGGGGCCCCGGGGAGCTGTTTTTT
>TRBV6-1|NA|NA|TRBJ1-5
CASRWEGNQPQHF
TGTGCCAGCCGATGGGAGGGCAATCAGCCCCAGCATTTT
>TRBV10-1|NA|NA|TRBJ2-1
CASSEDNEQFF
TGCGCCAGCAGTGAGGATAATGAGCAGTTCTTC
>TRBV18|TRBD1|NA|TRBJ1-6
CASSPGTVGNSPLHF
TGTGCCAGCTCCCCCGGGACAGTGGGTAATTCACCCCTCCACTTT
>TRBV29-1|NA|few|TRBJ1-1
CSVDSPLSEMNTEAFF
TGCAGCGTTGACTCACCTTTGTCGGAAATGAACACTGAAGCTTTCTTT
>TRBV30|NA|NA|TRBJ2-3
CAGSGGRTDTQYF
TGTGCCGGCTCCGGGGGGCGCACAGATACGCAGTATTTT
>TRBV5-1|NA|NA|TRBJ2-4
CASSLGGSSAKNIQYF
TGCGCCAGCAGTCTGGGGGGCAGCTCGGCCAAAAACATTCAGTACTTC